The rows below give T cell receptor beta chains drawn from one sample of a study of T cells in Graves' hyperthyroidism and ophthalmopathy. Each CDR3 protein gets one entry after TCRdb re-called the multiplex PCR reads with MiXCR. This table holds around 240,000 distinct CDR3 sequences, about 17% found once. Material: blood. The receptor source for this set is a woman aged 18-29 years with Graves' ophthalmopathy. Each CDR3 is given with its conserved first and last residue. D genes are given only for firm matches. Clone sizes are given selectively: once, few, many, or a class where the clone is expanded.

j_call	cdr3_length	d_call	clone_size	v_call	cdr3_aa	cdr3_nt
TRBJ1-2	16	.	many	TRBV7-9	CASSPARGLANYGYTF	TGTGCCAGCAGCCCGGCGCGCGGGTTAGCTAACTATGGCTACACCTTC
TRBJ1-3	16	.	many	TRBV7-8	CASSQGRVLAGNTIYF	TGTGCCAGCAGCCAAGGACGGGTCCTAGCTGGAAACACCATATATTTT
TRBJ1-1	13	.	many	TRBV12-3/TRBV12-4	CASSLQGLTEAFF	TGTGCCAGCAGTTTACAGGGGTTGACTGAAGCTTTCTTT
TRBJ1-2	13	.	many	TRBV19	CASSKTQGIGYTF	TGTGCCAGTAGTAAGACACAGGGAATAGGCTACACCTTC
TRBJ1-2	13	.	many	TRBV18	CASSPARDYGYTF	TGTGCCAGCTCACCGGCCAGAGACTATGGCTACACCTTC
TRBJ2-3	18	.	.	TRBV11-2	CASSSRGAWSRGTDTQYF	TGTGCCAGCAGCTCCAGGGGCGCTTGGTCCAGGGGCACAGATACGCAGTATTTT
TRBJ1-3	15	TRBD1	many	TRBV30	CAWRRTGPSGNTIYF	TGTGCCTGGAGAAGGACAGGCCCCTCTGGAAACACCATATATTTT
TRBJ1-5	13	.	many	TRBV10-3	CATSQDSNQPQHF	TGTGCCACCTCGCAGGACAGCAATCAGCCCCAGCATTTT
TRBJ2-2	12	.	few	TRBV7-2	CASSFSGGELFF	TGTGCCAGCAGCTTTTCCGGCGGGGAGCTGTTTTTT
TRBJ2-2	12	.	many	TRBV19	CATGDRLGELFF	TGTGCCACAGGAGACAGGCTCGGGGAGCTGTTTTTT
TRBJ2-7	15	.	many	TRBV27	CASSPLGVVSYEQYF	TGTGCCAGCAGTCCCCTGGGGGTCGTCTCCTACGAGCAGTACTTC
TRBJ2-1	11	.	many	TRBV6-1	CASSYAHEQFF	TGTGCCAGCAGTTATGCGCATGAGCAGTTCTTC
TRBJ1-5	14	.	many	TRBV7-2	CASSYRALNQPQHF	TGTGCCAGCAGCTACAGGGCGCTAAATCAGCCCCAGCATTTT
TRBJ1-1	13	.	many	TRBV6-5	CASSYVTNTEAFF	TGTGCCAGCAGTTACGTGACGAACACTGAAGCTTTCTTT
TRBJ1-2	12	.	many	TRBV6-1	CASSLMGFGYTF	TGTGCCAGCAGCCTAATGGGGTTTGGCTACACCTTC
TRBJ2-1	15	.	many	TRBV5-1	CASSPDLGFYNEQFF	TGCGCCAGCAGCCCGGACCTGGGGTTCTACAATGAGCAGTTCTTC
TRBJ2-7	15	.	.	TRBV6-6	CASSYSVRPKDEQYF	TGTGCCAGCAGTTACTCTGTCCGGCCTAAGGACGAGCAGTACTTC
TRBJ1-5	15	.	many	TRBV7-2	CASSLGRGGHQPQHF	TGTGCCAGCAGCTTAGGCCGGGGAGGTCATCAGCCCCAGCATTTT
TRBJ2-1	15	.	many	TRBV12-5	CASSKRASSYNEQFF	TGTGCTAGTTCTAAGCGGGCGAGCTCCTACAATGAGCAGTTCTTC
TRBJ1-1	15	.	many	TRBV11-1	CASSLGGPTYTEAFF	TGTGCCAGCAGCTTAGGGGGACCTACCTACACTGAAGCTTTCTTT
TRBJ2-6	17	.	many	TRBV27	CASSFDRPVSGANVLTF	TGTGCCAGCAGTTTCGACAGGCCAGTCTCTGGGGCCAACGTCCTGACTTTC
TRBJ2-2	18	TRBD2	.	TRBV20-1	CSARGSVAGGTNTGELFF	TGCAGTGCTAGAGGATCGGTAGCGGGAGGCACGAACACCGGGGAGCTGTTTTTT
TRBJ1-1	18	.	many	TRBV7-9	CASSPPRVYREGDTEAFF	TGTGCCAGCAGCCCCCCCCGCGTTTACAGGGAGGGGGACACTGAAGCTTTCTTT
TRBJ2-7	14	TRBD2	many	TRBV27	CASSFKGRAYEQYF	TGTGCCAGCAGCTTCAAAGGGAGGGCCTACGAGCAGTACTTC
TRBJ2-1	11	.	many	TRBV13	CASSLGPLQFF	TGTGCCAGCAGCTTAGGGCCCCTGCAGTTCTTC
TRBJ2-5	17	TRBD2	many	TRBV12-5	CASGLVLARGRRETQYF	TGTGCTAGTGGTTTGGTACTCGCTCGCGGGAGGAGAGAGACCCAGTACTTC
TRBJ2-2	19	TRBD1	many	TRBV12-3/TRBV12-4	CASSFFITWTGPDTGELFF	TGTGCCAGCAGTTTCTTTATTACATGGACAGGTCCGGACACCGGGGAGCTGTTTTTT
TRBJ1-3	13	TRBD1	many	TRBV2	CATQGAAGNTIYF	TGTGCCACCCAGGGGGCAGCTGGAAACACCATATATTTT
TRBJ2-1	16	TRBD2	many	TRBV6-5	CASSYTGLAGANEQFF	TGTGCCAGCAGTTACACTGGGCTAGCGGGAGCCAATGAGCAGTTCTTC
TRBJ1-2	11	.	many	TRBV20-1	CSASRVAGYTF	TGCAGTGCTAGCCGGGTAGCTGGCTACACCTTC
TRBJ2-2	14	.	many	TRBV7-9	CASSLVAGTGELFF	TGTGCCAGCAGCTTAGTTGCGGGCACCGGGGAGCTGTTTTTT
TRBJ2-3	12	.	many	TRBV3-1	CASSQVEDTQYF	TGTGCCAGCAGCCAAGTGGAGGATACGCAGTATTTT
TRBJ1-4	15	TRBD1	many	TRBV20-1	CSARPRQGAGEKLFF	TGCAGTGCTAGGCCAAGACAGGGTGCAGGTGAAAAACTGTTTTTT
TRBJ2-7	14	TRBD2	many	TRBV20-1	CSATGTSGSFEQYF	TGCAGTGCCACCGGGACTAGCGGGAGTTTCGAGCAGTACTTC
TRBJ1-1	14	.	.	TRBV5-1	CASSSRTANTEAFF	TGCGCCAGCAGCTCAAGGACAGCGAACACTGAAGCTTTCTTT
TRBJ1-1	16	.	many	TRBV27	CASSLSYGRRNTEAFF	TGTGCCAGCAGTTTATCGTACGGGCGGAGGAACACTGAAGCTTTCTTT